Following are 25 T cell receptor beta chains from one sample sequenced in a study of cytomegalovirus exposure and HLA in healthy donors. The PCR contained 60 Vbeta and 13 Jbeta primers. Generated by immunoSEQ multiplex PCR, the TCRdb table keeps only in-frame clones and is missing some. This table holds about 170,000 clones, 73% found once. The source material was PBMCs. The source of these receptors is a woman under 30 in good health and CMV-seropositive.

This chain joins TRBV30 and TRBJ2-1; 8 bases are a match to TRBD2. The CDR3 contains 15 residues. V lost 1 base to trimming and J lost 4 bases; unmatched junction nucleotides: 6. CDR1 is GTSNPN, CDR2 SVGIG, per germline (reference sequence). The CDR3 loop is CAWSGGLARYNEQFF. The CDR3 nucleotides read TGTGCCTGGAGTGGAGGACTAGCCCGGTACAATGAGCAGTTCTTC.

The rearrangement uses TRBV6-5 and TRBJ2-7, with a tentative D call TRBD2 (9 bases). CDR3 length: 14 residues. V lost 7 bases and J lost 4, with 17 bases in between. In germline, CDR1 is MNHEY, CDR2 SVGAGI. The CDR3 loop is CASNRGAGGYEQYF. The CDR3 DNA follows: TGTGCCAGCAACAGGGGGGCGGGGGGGTACGAGCAGTACTTC.

The rearrangement joins TRBV5-1 to TRBJ2-5, with 13 bases that match TRBD2. This CDR3 comprises 16 residues. Germline V gene data show CDR1 as SGHRS and CDR2 as YFSETQ. J gave up 9 bases and V 0 bases, and 8 bases lay outside the gene matches. CDR3: CASSLGTSGGQSPQYF. CDR3 DNA: TGCGCCAGCAGCTTGGGGACTAGCGGGGGCCAATCCCCCCAGTACTTC.

This chain links TRBV19 with TRBJ1-1, with 7 bases identical to TRBD1. CDR3 length equals 13 residues. Looked up from germline, CDR1 is LNHDA and CDR2 is SQIVND (reference sequence). With V trimmed by 1 base and J by 10 bases, 6 bases remained unmatched. The CDR3 spells CASSIGDRDVAFF. The CDR3 nucleotides read TGTGCCAGTAGTATAGGTGACAGGGATGTAGCTTTCTTT.

About this clone: One end of the junction varies from germline; a read error may be responsible. The gene calls are TRBV7-9 and TRBJ2-2; weak D call: TRBD1 (5 bases). CDR1 SEHNR and CDR2 FQNEAQ come from the germline V gene (reference sequence). The CDR3 is 12 residues long. Here the CDR3 reads CSSSLGPGELFF. The CDR3 DNA is TGTTCCAGCAGCTTGGGGCCCGGGGAGCTGTTTTTT.

This clone was observed a few times. The V and J genes are TRBV7-9 and TRBJ1-5; 8 bases fit TRBD1. CDR1 is SEHNR, CDR2 FQNEAQ, per germline (reference sequence). The CDR3 is made up of 15 amino acids. Trimming cost V 5 bases and J 0 bases; bases outside gene matches: 3. This chain's CDR3 is CASSADRVSNQPQHF. CDR3 nucleotides: TGTGCCAGCAGCGCGGACAGGGTTAGCAATCAGCCCCAGCATTTT.

The CDR3 DNA reads TGTGCCAGCAGTTTAACACTTACAGGGGGCGCGCTCTATGGCTACACCTTC. This gives the protein CASSLTLTGGALYGYTF. J is TRBJ1-2 and V is TRBV27, with 9 nucleotides matching TRBD1. The germline CDR1 and CDR2 sequences are MNHEY and SMNVEV (reference sequence). V lost 2 bases to trimming and J lost 4 bases; unmatched junction nucleotides: 11. The CDR3 consists of 17 residues.

V is TRBV30 and J is TRBJ2-4; the D gene is possibly TRBD2 (5 bases). V lost 1 base, J lost 5 bases, and 18 bases lay in between. The CDR3 has 16 residues. Germline values: CDR1 GTSNPN, CDR2 SVGIG (reference sequence). The CDR3 DNA is TGTGCCTGGAGTGGATCCTTTAGAGGTAGCGAAAACATTCAGTACTTC. Its protein is CAWSGSFRGSENIQYF.

The chain links TRBV9 to TRBJ2-3, with TRBD2 matching over 7 bases. CDR3 length equals 15 residues. With 4 bases clipped from V and 2 bases from J, the junction kept 7 bases outside the gene matches. Germline CDR1 SGDLS, CDR2 YYNGEE. CDR3 sequence reads: CASSPSSGHTDTQYF. In DNA form, the CDR3 reads TGTGCCAGCAGCCCCTCTAGCGGACACACAGATACGCAGTATTTT.

V usage is TRBV5-6 and J usage is TRBJ2-7; D gene ambiguous. This CDR3 comprises 14 residues. V was pared by 1 base and J by 3 bases, with 11 bases between. The germline CDR1 and CDR2 sequences are SGHDT and YYEEEE. The CDR3, as DNA: TGTGCCAGCAGCTTGTCTGCGGAGAGCTACGAGCAGTACTTC. It encodes CASSLSAESYEQYF. The whole variable domain, remainder taken from reference TRBV5-6 and TRBJ2-7, is DAGVTQSPTHLIKTRGQQVTLRCSPKSGHDTVSWYQQALGQGPQFIFQYYEEEERQRGNFPDRFSGHQFPNYSSELNVNALLLGDSALYLCASSLSAESYEQYFGPGTRLTVT.

The genes are TRBV5-4 and TRBJ2-3; D perhaps matches TRBD2 (5 bases). The V gene's germline CDR1 is SGHNT and CDR2 YYREEE (reference sequence). This CDR3 has 15 residues. Trimming cost V 5 bases and J 1 base, with 14 bases left between them. In DNA, the CDR3 is TGTGCCAGCAGTCCCAACCCGCGGGGCACAGATACGCAGTATTTT. Encoded protein: CASSPNPRGTDTQYF.

This clone was seen a handful of times. The V and J genes are TRBV5-1 and TRBJ2-7, with D possibly being TRBD1 (6 bases). The CDR3 has 14 residues. The V gene lost 1 base and the J gene lost 4 bases, with 12 bases spanning the gap. In germline, CDR1 is SGHRS, CDR2 YFSETQ. CDR3 nucleotide sequence: TGCGCCAGCAGCTTGTCACAGGGTCTTTACGAGCAGTACTTC. Its protein product is CASSLSQGLYEQYF. Full variable domain (remainder filled in from reference TRBV5-1 and TRBJ2-7): KAGVTQTPRYLIKTRGQQVTLSCSPISGHRSVSWYQQTPGQGLQFLFEYFSETQRNKGNFPGRFSGRQFSNSRSEMNVSTLELGDSALYLCASSLSQGLYEQYFGPGTRLTVT.

The chain carries TRBV7-9 and TRBJ2-6; possible D gene TRBD2, 5 bases. V was clipped by 5 bases and J by 0 bases, with 11 bases between them. Germline V gene data show CDR1 as SEHNR and CDR2 as FQNEAQ (reference sequence). This CDR3 region has 16 residues. The CDR3 reads CASSPGGLSGANVLTF. The DNA for the CDR3 is TGTGCCAGCAGCCCGGGCGGACTCTCTGGGGCCAACGTCCTGACTTTC.

The sample holds one count of this clone. The sample has other DNA sequences that encode this CDR3 too. CDR3 sequence reads: CASSSGLNYNSPLHF. In nucleotides, the CDR3 is TGTGCCAGCAGCTCGGGTTTAAACTATAATTCACCCCTCCACTTT. The rearrangement uses TRBV5-4 and TRBJ1-6; D gene uncertain. The germline CDR1 and CDR2 sequences are SGHNT and YYREEE (reference sequence). The CDR3 is 15 residues long. V gave up 3 bases and J gave up 3 bases, with 10 bases separating them.

The CDR3 region is CASSEAALGQGSRKIMGKLFF. Here the CDR3 DNA reads TGTGCCAGCAGTGAAGCGGCCCTCGGACAGGGCTCTCGAAAGATTATGGGAAAACTGTTTTTT. This rearrangement joins TRBV6-1 to TRBJ1-4; 8 nucleotides align to TRBD1. Germline V gene lookup returns CDR1 MNHNS and CDR2 SASEGT. The CDR3 extends over 21 amino acids. Losses at the gene ends were 0 bases for V and 10 bases for J; bases not matched to a gene: 25.

The chain uses TRBV5-7 and TRBJ1-4; TRBD1 is a possible D gene (6 bases). TRBV5-7 is known as an ORF, though its function is uncertain. V was cut by 4 bases and J by 0 bases, with 13 bases left in between. The CDR3 spans 16 residues. CDR3 sequence: CASSRGGGATNEKLFF. The CDR3 DNA is TGTGCCAGCAGCCGAGGGGGGGGCGCAACTAATGAAAAACTGTTTTTT.

The chain couples TRBV6-6 to TRBJ2-5; 11 positions match TRBD2. The J call may be in error: the DNA end matches TRBJ2-7 better. Germline-derived CDR1 and CDR2 are MNHNY and SVGAGI (reference sequence). The CDR3 is 15 residues long. The CDR3 loop is CASSYNSGGAYEQYF. As DNA, the CDR3 is TGTGCCAGCAGTTACAATAGCGGGGGGGCGTACGAGCAGTACTTC.

V and J are TRBV5-6 and TRBJ2-7, with D hard to call. V lost 0 bases, J lost 7 bases, and 5 bases lay in between. This CDR3 has 11 residues. From germline, CDR1 is SGHDT and CDR2 YYEEEE. The CDR3 reads CASSLAAEQYF. The CDR3 nucleotides read TGTGCCAGCAGCTTGGCCGCGGAGCAGTACTTC.

The gene calls are TRBV4-3 and TRBJ2-1; 11 bases fit TRBD1. The V segment lost 1 base and the J segment 7 bases; nucleotides outside the gene matches: 12. The CDR3 covers 18 residues. The V gene's germline CDR1 is LGHNA and CDR2 YSLEER. CDR3 in amino acids: CASSQGGGGQGVGNEQFF. CDR3 bases: TGCGCCAGCAGCCAAGGGGGAGGGGGACAGGGGGTGGGGAATGAGCAGTTCTTC.

The V and J genes are TRBV11-1 and TRBJ2-7, with 8 bases identical to TRBD1. The germline gives CDR1 SGHAT, CDR2 FQDESV (reference sequence). The CDR3 loop spans 14 amino acids. V lost 2 bases, J lost 7 bases, and 7 bases stayed unmatched. In DNA, the CDR3 is TGTGCCAGCAGCTTACTTACAGGGGGTAGAGAGCAGTACTTC. This translates into CASSLLTGGREQYF.

J is TRBJ2-7 and V is TRBV28; perhaps TRBD2 as D (5 bases). Germline assignment: CDR1 MDHEN and CDR2 SYDVKM. V shed 5 bases and J shed 5 bases, with 19 bases lying between them. CDR3 size: 15 residues. The chain's CDR3 is CASSPPGMRSHEQYF. CDR3 coding DNA: TGTGCCAGCAGTCCACCGGGAATGAGGTCCCACGAGCAGTACTTC.

J is TRBJ1-2 and V is TRBV5-1; 10 bases map to TRBD1. The CDR3 is made up of 15 amino acids. From germline, CDR1 is SGHRS and CDR2 YFSETQ. The V and J ends lost 2 bases and 4 bases, in that order; junction bases with no gene match: 5. CDR3 sequence reads: CASSFAGTGAYGYTF. The CDR3 DNA is TGCGCCAGCAGCTTCGCCGGGACAGGGGCCTATGGCTACACCTTC.

V gene TRBV2 combines with J gene TRBJ1-6; 8 bases agree with TRBD1. The CDR3 is 14 residues long. V lost 8 bases to trimming and J lost 9 bases; unmatched junction nucleotides: 9. CDR1 is SNHLY, CDR2 FYNNEI, per germline. The CDR3, as DNA: TGTGCCAGCTATTCAGGGGGCGCCTCTTCACCCCTCCACTTT. Protein product: CASYSGGASSPLHF.

This clone occurred a few times. The chain is built from TRBV6-1 and TRBJ2-5; weak D call: TRBD2 (7 bases). Gene TRBJ2-7 matches the end of the DNA better, so the J call may be wrong. Germline assignment: CDR1 MNHNS and CDR2 SASEGT. There are 14 residues in the CDR3. The CDR3 DNA reads TGTGCCAGCAGTGATGGGGGGGCCCCCTACGAGCAGTACTTC. Its translation is CASSDGGAPYEQYF.

The genes are TRBV7-2 and TRBJ1-1; D is possibly TRBD1 (5 bases). The CDR3 has 13 amino acids. Per the germline V gene, CDR1 is SGHTA and CDR2 is FQGNSA. V was clipped by 3 bases and J by 3 bases, with 8 bases between them. The CDR3 protein is CASSFSRDTEAFF. The CDR3 DNA sequence: TGTGCCAGCAGCTTTTCCAGGGACACTGAAGCTTTCTTT.